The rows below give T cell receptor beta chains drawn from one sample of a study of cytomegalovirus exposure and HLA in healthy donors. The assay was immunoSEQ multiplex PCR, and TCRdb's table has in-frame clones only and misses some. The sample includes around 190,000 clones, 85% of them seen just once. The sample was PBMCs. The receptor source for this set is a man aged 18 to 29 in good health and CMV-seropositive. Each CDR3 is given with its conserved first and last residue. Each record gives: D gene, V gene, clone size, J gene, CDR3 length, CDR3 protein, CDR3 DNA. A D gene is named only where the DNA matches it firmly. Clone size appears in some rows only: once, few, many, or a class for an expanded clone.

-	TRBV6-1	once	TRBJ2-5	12	CASTGELETQYF	TGTGCCAGCACCGGGGAGTTAGAGACCCAGTACTTC
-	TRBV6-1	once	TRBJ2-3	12	CASSETPDTQYF	TGTGCCAGCAGTGAAACTCCAGATACGCAGTATTTT
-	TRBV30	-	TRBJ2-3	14	CAWSVLSTTDTQYF	TGTGCCTGGAGTGTACTAAGTACCACAGATACGCAGTATTTT
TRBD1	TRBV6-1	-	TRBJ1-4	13	CASMTGLDEKLFF	TGTGCCAGCATGACAGGGCTAGATGAAAAACTGTTTTTT
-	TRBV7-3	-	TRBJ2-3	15	CASSLAGSSTDTQYF	TGTGCCAGCAGCTTAGCGGGCTCTAGCACAGATACGCAGTATTTT
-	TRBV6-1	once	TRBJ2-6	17	CASSEGAGSGGANVLTF	TGTGCCAGCAGTGAGGGGGCAGGGTCGGGTGGGGCCAACGTCCTGACTTTC
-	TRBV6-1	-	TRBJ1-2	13	CASYLGGGYGYTF	TGTGCCAGCTATCTAGGGGGTGGGTATGGCTACACCTTC
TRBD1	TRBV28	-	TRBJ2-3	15	CASRLGQFSTDTQYF	TGTGCCAGCAGGCTGGGACAGTTTAGCACAGATACGCAGTATTTT
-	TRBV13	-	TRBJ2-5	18	CASSYSTPQGPYQETQYF	TGTGCCAGCAGCTACTCAACCCCACAGGGCCCGTACCAAGAGACCCAGTACTTC
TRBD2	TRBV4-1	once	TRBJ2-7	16	CASSQDRGTSGSKQYF	TGCGCCAGCAGCCAAGATAGGGGGACTAGCGGGAGCAAGCAGTACTTC
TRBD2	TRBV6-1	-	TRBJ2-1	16	CASSESRLAVYNEQFF	TGTGCCAGCAGTGAAAGTCGACTAGCTGTCTACAATGAGCAGTTCTTC
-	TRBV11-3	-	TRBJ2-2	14	CASSLDRDSGELFF	TGTGCCAGCAGCTTAGATCGGGATTCCGGGGAGCTGTTTTTT
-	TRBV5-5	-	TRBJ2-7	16	CASSFAGVPPSYEQYF	TGTGCCAGCAGCTTCGCAGGGGTACCTCCCTCCTACGAGCAGTACTTC
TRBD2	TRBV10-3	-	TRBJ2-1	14	CAISESNGGNGQFF	TGTGCCATCAGTGAGTCGAACGGGGGGAACGGGCAGTTCTTC
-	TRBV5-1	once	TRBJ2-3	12	CASSQDRDTQYF	TGCGCCAGCAGCCAGGACAGAGATACGCAGTATTTT
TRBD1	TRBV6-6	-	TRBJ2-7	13	CASSRDSNYEQYF	TGTGCCAGCAGTCGGGACAGTAACTACGAGCAGTACTTC
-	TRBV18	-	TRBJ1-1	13	CASSRGLDTEAFF	TGTGCCAGCTCAAGGGGGTTGGACACTGAAGCTTTCTTT
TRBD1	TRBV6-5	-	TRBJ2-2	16	CASSFHTGGDTGELFF	TGTGCCAGCAGTTTCCATACAGGGGGTGACACCGGGGAGCTGTTTTTT
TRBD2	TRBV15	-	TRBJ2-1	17	CATSRDLRVAGGNEQFF	TGTGCCACCAGCAGAGATCTCCGAGTAGCGGGAGGCAATGAGCAGTTCTTC
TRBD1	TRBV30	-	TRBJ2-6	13	CAWGQGGANVLTF	TGTGCCTGGGGACAGGGTGGGGCCAACGTCCTGACTTTC